The rows below give T cell receptor beta chains drawn from one sample of a study of CD8+ T cells in alopecia areata. Sequencing was performed with immunoSEQ multiplex PCR; in TCRdb, only in-frame clones are kept and a portion is missing. The sample lists roughly 250,000 clones, roughly 69% seen once, with under 1.5% in the top ten. The source was CD4+ T cells sorted from blood, collected at week 0. These receptors came from a human donor with alopecia areata. Both conserved end residues are part of each CDR3. D genes are given only for firm matches. Clone size is shown for a subset of rows, as once, few, many or a class of expanded clone.

size	V	J	D	DNA	CDR3
.	TRBV4-1	TRBJ1-5	.	TGCGCCAGCAGCCAAGATAGGGCGTGGCCCCAGCATTTT	CASSQDRAWPQHF
.	TRBV29-1	TRBJ1-2	.	TGCACGGCAGGGGATGGCTACACCTTC	CTAGDGYTF
few	TRBV7-2	TRBJ1-2	.	TGTGCCAGCAGCGCAGGGCATCAGGGGATCTATGGCTACACCTTC	CASSAGHQGIYGYTF
.	TRBV29-1	TRBJ2-7	TRBD1	TGCAGCGTGCGTGATAACAGGGGGCAATTTTACGAGCAGTACTTC	CSVRDNRGQFYEQYF
.	TRBV29-1	TRBJ1-1	.	TGCAGCGTTCGCCCGGAGGGAGAAGCTTTCTTT	CSVRPEGEAFF
.	TRBV7-8	TRBJ1-2	TRBD1	TGTGCCAGCACCCCCGACGGACAGGGGGGCTATGGCTACACCTTC	CASTPDGQGGYGYTF
.	TRBV5-4	TRBJ2-1	TRBD1	TGTGCCAGCAGCGGGAAGGGGACAGGGGGCTACAATGAGCAGTTCTTC	CASSGKGTGGYNEQFF
once	TRBV7-8	TRBJ2-1	.	TGTGCCAGCAGCTTAAAGAACCTTGCAGCAAACAATGAGCAGTTCTTC	CASSLKNLAANNEQFF
.	TRBV27	TRBJ2-5	.	TGTGCCAGCAGTCCTCTCCGGCAGGGTGGAGAGACCCAGTACTTC	CASSPLRQGGETQYF
.	TRBV6-1	TRBJ2-5	.	TGTGCCAGCAGTGCAGACATCCAAGAGACCCAGTACTTC	CASSADIQETQYF
.	TRBV29-1	TRBJ1-1	.	TGCAGCGTTGAAAGGGAGGACACTGAAGCTTTCTTT	CSVEREDTEAFF
.	TRBV5-4	TRBJ2-7	.	TGTGCCAGCAGCTCATCTTACGAGCAGTACTTC	CASSSSYEQYF
few	TRBV29-1	TRBJ2-5	.	TGCAGCGGACAGGAAGAGACCCAGTACTTC	CSGQEETQYF
.	TRBV25-1	TRBJ2-5	TRBD2	TGTGCCAGCAGGACTAGCGGGGGTGAGACCCAGTACTTC	CASRTSGGETQYF
.	TRBV29-1	TRBJ2-7	.	TGCAGCGTTTCCCCACCTTGGGGGAGCTCCTACGAGCAGTACTTC	CSVSPPWGSSYEQYF
.	TRBV27	TRBJ2-7	TRBD1	TGTGCCAGCAGTTTAAGAGGGGGCTTAGAGCAGTACTTC	CASSLRGGLEQYF
.	TRBV7-9	TRBJ1-6	.	TGTGCCAGCAGCGAAGGAGGGAGTTCACCCCTCCACTTT	CASSEGGSSPLHF
once	TRBV7-9	TRBJ2-3	.	TGTGCCAGCAGCCCTTCCCGGGGGCATAGCACAGATACGCAGTATTTT	CASSPSRGHSTDTQYF
.	TRBV30	TRBJ2-5	TRBD1	TGTGCCTGGAGTGTAGGACAGGGGGCAGTTGGGGAGACCCAGTACTTC	CAWSVGQGAVGETQYF
once	TRBV30	TRBJ2-6	.	TGTGCCTGGAGTACAGGGACTGGGGCCAACGTCCTGACTTTC	CAWSTGTGANVLTF
.	TRBV5-1	TRBJ2-7	.	TGCGCCAGCAGCCGTCCCATAGGCACCACCTATGGGGAGCAGTACTTC	CASSRPIGTTYGEQYF
.	TRBV7-2	TRBJ2-7	TRBD2	TGTGCCAGCAGCCTCAGGCGGGGGACTCGCTACGAGCAGTACTTC	CASSLRRGTRYEQYF
.	TRBV6-5	TRBJ1-5	.	TGTGCCAGCAGCCCTACAGGGCGAGTTCAGCCCCAGCATTTT	CASSPTGRVQPQHF
.	TRBV29-1	TRBJ1-1	.	TGCAGCGTTTACGGGCCCGGCACTGAAGCTTTCTTT	CSVYGPGTEAFF
.	TRBV7-9	TRBJ1-5	TRBD1	TGTGCCAGCAGCTGGGACAGGACCAATCAGCCCCAGCATTTT	CASSWDRTNQPQHF
once	TRBV30	TRBJ1-5	.	TGTGCCTGGAGTACTCACAGTCTCAATCAGCCCCAGCATTTT	CAWSTHSLNQPQHF
.	TRBV9	TRBJ2-7	TRBD1	TGTGCCAGCAGCGTCGCTACAGGGGGGGAGCAGTACTTC	CASSVATGGEQYF
.	TRBV29-1	TRBJ2-4	.	TGCAGCGTTGTCGGGCAGACCAAAAACATTCAGTACTTC	CSVVGQTKNIQYF
.	TRBV5-1	TRBJ2-2	.	TGCGCCAGCAGCTTGGTTCAGTCGAACACCGGGGAGCTGTTTTTT	CASSLVQSNTGELFF
.	TRBV18	TRBJ2-7	TRBD1	TGTGCCAGCTCACCACGTGGGACAGCCTACGAGCAGTACTTC	CASSPRGTAYEQYF
.	TRBV5-6	TRBJ2-4	TRBD1	TGTGCCAGCAGCTTGTGGACAGGGGGATCCAAAAACATTCAGTACTTC	CASSLWTGGSKNIQYF
.	TRBV5-1	TRBJ2-4	TRBD1	TGCGCCAGAGAGCTCCCATGGGGGGACAGGGAGGAGAAAAACATTCAGTACTTC	CARELPWGDREEKNIQYF
.	TRBV30	TRBJ2-5	TRBD2	TGTGCCTGGAGCGCGACTAGCGGGGGCGGGGAGACCCAGTACTTC	CAWSATSGGGETQYF
.	TRBV27	TRBJ1-2	TRBD1	TGTGCCAGCAGTCTAACAGGGGAGGGTGGCTACACCTTC	CASSLTGEGGYTF
.	TRBV9	TRBJ2-5	.	TGTGCCAGCAGCGTAGCGGGGGCAAGAGAGACCCAGTACTTC	CASSVAGARETQYF
.	TRBV2	TRBJ2-1	.	TGTGCCAGCAGGAACCGCCCCGTTGGGGGACTCTCCTACAATGAGCAGTTCTTC	CASRNRPVGGLSYNEQFF
.	TRBV29-1	TRBJ2-7	.	TGCAGCGGGGAGCAGGGTGGAGAGCAGTACTTC	CSGEQGGEQYF
.	TRBV30	TRBJ1-2	.	TGTGCCTGGAGCCGCAGAGCTAACTATGGCTACACCTTC	CAWSRRANYGYTF
.	TRBV7-2	TRBJ2-7	TRBD1	TGTGCCAGCAGCTTGAGGCAGGGGGTCAGCTCCTACGAGCAGTACTTC	CASSLRQGVSSYEQYF
.	TRBV25-1	TRBJ2-2	.	TGTGCCAGCAGTGAACCGGGAGCAATGGACACCGGGGAGCTGTTTTTT	CASSEPGAMDTGELFF
few	TRBV11-2	TRBJ2-5	.	TGTGCCAGCAGCTTAGCCGAGGGGGAGACCCAGTACTTC	CASSLAEGETQYF
few	TRBV4-3	TRBJ1-2	.	TGCGCCAGCAGCCAAGATCCACAGGCTAACTATGGCTACACCTTC	CASSQDPQANYGYTF
few	TRBV20-1	TRBJ1-2	.	TGCAGTGCTTGGACAACTGGCTACACCTTC	CSAWTTGYTF
.	TRBV29-1	TRBJ2-1	.	TGCAGCGTGGCAGTCGGGACCGACTCCTACAATGAGCAGTTCTTC	CSVAVGTDSYNEQFF
.	TRBV30	TRBJ1-1	.	TGTGCCTGGAGCGGAAATAGAGACCGTTTTCGGACTGAAGCTTTCTTT	CAWSGNRDRFRTEAFF
.	TRBV5-1	TRBJ2-1	.	TGCGCCAGCAGCTTGGAACAGGGTTACTACAATGAGCAGTTCTTC	CASSLEQGYYNEQFF
.	TRBV30	TRBJ2-4	.	TGTGCCTGGACCAGGGGGGGGTTCCCGTACCTTCAGTACTTC	CAWTRGGFPYLQYF
.	TRBV30	TRBJ1-1	.	TGTGCCTGGAGAGACAGTATGAACACTGAAGCTTTCTTT	CAWRDSMNTEAFF
few	TRBV29-1	TRBJ2-3	.	TGCAGCGTTGAAGTGGCCCACGTGCCAGATACGCAGTATTTT	CSVEVAHVPDTQYF
.	TRBV25-1	TRBJ2-7	.	TGTGCCAGCAGTGAACCCCTTAGTGAGCAGTACTTC	CASSEPLSEQYF